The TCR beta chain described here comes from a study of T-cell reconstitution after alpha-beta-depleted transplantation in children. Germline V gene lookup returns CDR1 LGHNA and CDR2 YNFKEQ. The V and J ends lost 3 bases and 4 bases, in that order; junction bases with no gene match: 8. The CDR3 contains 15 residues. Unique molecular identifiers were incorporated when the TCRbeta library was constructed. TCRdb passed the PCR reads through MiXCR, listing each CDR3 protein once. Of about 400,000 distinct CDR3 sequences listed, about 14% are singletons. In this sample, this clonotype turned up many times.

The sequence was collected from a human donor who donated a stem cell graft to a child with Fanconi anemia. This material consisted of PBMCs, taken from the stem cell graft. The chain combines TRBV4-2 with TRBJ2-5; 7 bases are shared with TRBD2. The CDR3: CASSQAKGEGETQYF. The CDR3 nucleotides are TGTGCCAGCAGCCAGGCGAAAGGGGAGGGAGAGACCCAGTACTTC.